This entry is about one T cell receptor beta chain. This entry comes from a study of blood T cell repertoires in COVID-19. Study at large: Spain, Italy and the United States supplied samples that represented acute and convalescent COVID-19.

As processed by the authors: Estimation of nucleated cell counts relied on the amplification of reference gene primers. Profiled with immunoSEQ multiplex PCR; TCRdb holds only in-frame clones, not every one. That table furnishes V, J and clone size, whereas the DNA furnished D and trimming. The sample comprises about 89,000 clones, about 80% of which are singletons, and 8% to 13% rests with the top ten. The CDR3 runs 12 residues. Germline V lookup: CDR1 SGHTA, CDR2 FQGNSA. V lost 11 bases to trimming and J lost 4 bases, with 12 bases between them. The sequenced material came from peripheral blood. This chain links TRBV7-2 with TRBJ1-5; D unclear. This TCR derives from a man between 65 and 85 years old with acute or convalescent COVID-19. The CDR3 sequence: CAGGGGNQPQHF. The CDR3 coding sequence is TGTGCCGGCGGAGGAGGGAATCAGCCCCAGCATTTT. The complete variable domain, with remaining parts taken from reference TRBV7-2 and TRBJ1-5, reads GAGVSQSPSNKVTEKGKDVELRCDPISGHTALYWYRQSLGQGLEFLIYFQGNSAPDKSGLPSDRFSAERTGGSVSTLTIQRTQQEDSAVYLCAGGGGNQPQHFGDGTRLSIL.